This paragraph covers one TCR beta chain sequence. The antigen remains unidentified. Using RNA transcripts, the TCR beta CDR3 regions were amplified. A first-round RT-PCR used HTBI primers, followed by a second-round multiplex PCR. TCRdb recomputed calls from the multiplex PCR reads with MiXCR, one row per CDR3 protein. The table includes about 640,000 distinct CDR3 sequences, under 50% detected once. V trimming: 5 bases; J trimming: 5 bases; junction bases outside the gene matches: 5. This CDR3 has 13 amino acids. The germline CDR1 and CDR2 sequences are SEHNR and FQNEAQ (reference sequence). These data are taken from a study of Graves' ophthalmopathy and Graves' hyperthyroidism. Study outcomes and limitations: Also, most clonotypes expanded in the thyroid above 0.001 frequency appeared in blood.

This sequence was found in an adult man with Graves' ophthalmopathy. The V gene is TRBV7-9, the J gene TRBJ2-5; 7 bases agree with TRBD1. The sample was peripheral blood. The CDR3 nucleotides read TGTGCCAGCAGCAGGGGACAGATGGAGACCCAGTACTTC. This gives the protein CASSRGQMETQYF.